These 2 T cell receptor beta chains share one sample of origin, sequenced in a study of blood T cell repertoires in COVID-19. Clones were read by immunoSEQ multiplex PCR, and TCRdb kept only the in-frame ones, dropping some. Among over 250,000 clones listed, approximately 90% were seen once. The material sequenced was peripheral blood. The receptors stem from a woman under 40 with COVID-19, enrolled during active disease.

The CDR3 DNA reads as TGTGCCAGCAGTGACCCCACGACAGGCTCCTACGAGCAGTACTTC. Its protein is CASSDPTTGSYEQYF. The chain joins TRBV25-1 to TRBJ2-7; tentatively, D is TRBD1 (6 bases). Trimming removed 3 bases at V and 0 bases at J, with 12 bases between. The germline gives CDR1 MGHDK, CDR2 SYGVNS. The CDR3 is 15 residues long.

The genes are TRBV18 and TRBJ2-7; tentatively, D is TRBD1 (6 bases). The CDR3 runs 14 residues. The germline CDR1 and CDR2 sequences are KGHSH and LQKENI. V was pared by 1 base and J by 7 bases, with 14 bases between. The CDR3 is CASSPQAADREQYF. For the CDR3, the DNA is TGTGCCAGCTCACCACAGGCGGCAGACAGGGAGCAGTACTTC.